The 12 T cell receptor beta chains given below trace back to one sample, sequenced in a study of cytomegalovirus exposure and HLA in healthy donors. PCR primers comprised 60 Vbeta and 13 Jbeta primers. The repertoire was sequenced with immunoSEQ multiplex PCR; TCRdb's copy has only in-frame clones and lacks some. Of about 230,000 clones in the sample, about 88% are singletons; the top ten hold 0.24%. Sequences were obtained from PBMCs. The receptors originated from a girl aged 2 to 9 in good health and CMV-seronegative.

The V and J genes are TRBV6-1 and TRBJ1-2, with TRBD1 identical over 10 bases. Germline CDR1 and CDR2: MNHNS and SASEGT. J lost 7 bases, V lost 7 bases, and 6 bases had no gene match. The CDR3 sequence is 13 residues long. The CDR3 sequence is CASTLDRGGGYTF. CDR3 sequence (DNA): TGTGCCAGCACCTTGGACAGGGGGGGTGGCTACACCTTC.

Regarding this clone: The germline gene is not matched at one end of the junction; a read error may be the cause. The chain uses TRBV20-1 and TRBJ1-2, with 8 nucleotides matching TRBD1. CDR3 length equals 11 residues. Germline CDR1 is DFQATT and CDR2 is SNEGSKA (reference sequence). CDR3 protein: CSAREDREFSF. Written as DNA, the CDR3 is TGCAGTGCTAGAGAGGACAGGGAATTCAGCTTC.

The rearrangement joins TRBV5-1 to TRBJ2-5, with 7 positions matching TRBD2. The CDR3 covers 13 residues. Germline assignment: CDR1 SGHRS and CDR2 YFSETQ. J was trimmed by 4 bases and V by 0 bases; bases with no gene match: 0. CDR3 amino acids: CASSLASGETQYF. DNA of the CDR3: TGCGCCAGCAGCTTGGCTAGCGGAGAGACCCAGTACTTC.

V is TRBV19 and J is TRBJ2-7, with TRBD2 matching 7 bases. This CDR3 has 14 residues. The trim removed 3 bases at V and 6 bases at J, leaving 8 bases unmatched. From germline, CDR1 is LNHDA and CDR2 SQIVND (reference sequence). The CDR3 loop reads CASSIVLSSGEQYF. In DNA, the CDR3 is TGTGCCAGTAGTATTGTCTTGTCTAGCGGCGAGCAGTACTTC. Combining the CDR3 with reference TRBV19 and TRBJ2-7 gives the whole variable domain DGGITQSPKYLFRKEGQNVTLSCEQNLNHDAMYWYRQDPGQGLRLIYYSQIVNDFQKGDIAEGYSVSREKKESFPLTVTSAQKNPTAFYLCASSIVLSSGEQYFGPGTRLTVT.

This chain links TRBV27 with TRBJ2-3; 13 nucleotides line up with TRBD2. This CDR3 comprises 14 residues. V was pared by 7 bases and J by 8 bases, with 6 bases of the junction left unmatched. Germline V gene sequence: CDR1 MNHEY, CDR2 SMNVEV (reference sequence). The CDR3 loop reads CASTLLAGGSTQYF. The CDR3 DNA sequence: TGTGCCAGCACCTTACTAGCGGGAGGGTCTACGCAGTATTTT.

This chain connects TRBV2 to TRBJ1-2; D gene ambiguous. Trimming pared 7 bases from V and 1 base from J, leaving 13 bases between. The germline V gene has CDR1 SNHLY and CDR2 FYNNEI. The CDR3 runs to 14 residues. The CDR3 region has the DNA TGTGCCAGCATCCAGAACACGGGTAACTATGGCTACACCTTC. Residues: CASIQNTGNYGYTF.

The chain uses TRBV10-2 and TRBJ2-7; no reliable D call. The CDR3 spans 11 residues. From germline, CDR1 is WSHSY and CDR2 SAAADI. V gave up 8 bases and J gave up 7 bases, with 12 bases separating them. The CDR3 bases are TGCGCCAGCGCTAGACGTACTGAGCAGTACTTC. It codes for CASARRTEQYF.

The chain recombines TRBV7-6 with TRBJ2-7; D unclear. Trimming left V 1 base short and J 6 bases short, with 10 bases between. There are 13 residues in the CDR3. The germline gives CDR1 SGHVS, CDR2 FNYEAQ. The CDR3 DNA follows: TGTGCCAGCAGCTTAGATGGAACGGGCGAGCAGTACTTC. Translation: CASSLDGTGEQYF.

This chain uses TRBV11-2 with TRBJ2-7; D not certain. CDR3 length equals 15 residues. Germline loops: CDR1 SGHAT, CDR2 FQNNGV. Trimming took 0 bases from V and 4 from J, leaving 13 bases between them. The CDR3 sequence is CASSLDVPGWYEQYF. The CDR3 DNA sequence: TGTGCCAGCAGCTTAGATGTCCCTGGCTGGTACGAGCAGTACTTC.

The rearrangement links TRBV7-7 to TRBJ2-1; 11 nucleotides agree with TRBD1. CDR1 is SSHAT and CDR2 is FNYEAQ in the germline V gene (reference sequence). This CDR3 is 15 amino acids long. V was pared by 5 bases and J by 2 bases, with 2 bases of the junction left unmatched. The CDR3 DNA reads TGTGCCAGCAGCCGGACAGGGGGCCCCTACAATGAGCAGTTCTTC. Amino acid sequence: CASSRTGGPYNEQFF.

This rearrangement joins TRBV5-5 to TRBJ2-7; 9 positions match TRBD1. V gave up 3 bases and J gave up 6 bases; unmatched junction bases: 13. CDR3 size: 16 residues. Germline CDR1 SGHKS, CDR2 YYEKEE (reference sequence). The chain's CDR3 is CASSWGGTGSTSEQYF. CDR3 nucleotides: TGTGCCAGCAGCTGGGGGGGGACAGGGTCGACGTCCGAGCAGTACTTC. Variable domain in full (rest from reference TRBV5-5 and TRBJ2-7): DAGVTQSPTHLIKTRGQQVTLRCSPISGHKSVSWYQQVLGQGPQFIFQYYEKEERGRGNFPDRFSARQFPNYSSELNVNALLLGDSALYLCASSWGGTGSTSEQYFGPGTRLTVT.

This chain uses TRBV18 with TRBJ2-5; possible D gene TRBD1, 6 bases. This CDR3 region has 14 residues. Deletions cut 2 bases from V and 4 bases from J, with 11 bases between. Germline V gene lookup returns CDR1 KGHSH and CDR2 LQKENI. The CDR3 nucleotides are TGTGCCAGCTCACCAAACAGGGCAGCAGAGACCCAGTACTTC. Protein product: CASSPNRAAETQYF.